This T cell receptor (beta chain) was sequenced in a study of cytomegalovirus exposure and HLA in healthy donors. Findings of the study overall: Confirmation was obtained in vitro that three CMV-associated chains are specific for CMV antigens. Later analysis reportedly placed an Asian-associated ancestry cluster below the roughly 680-donor mean in N-insertions.

With 60 Vbeta and 13 Jbeta primers, the PCR was carried out. Per the original methods: It was a later analysis that counted tens of millions of unique TCR beta chains, of which some 9.9 million were shared. Only in-frame clones appear in the TCRdb table, and some are missing; sequencing was by immunoSEQ multiplex PCR. D and trimming come from the DNA, and the V and J calls and clone size come from that table. The data contain about 200,000 clones, around 75% of them singletons. A remark on this clone: Its antigen is as yet unknown.

This receptor was obtained from a woman between 25 and 40 years old in good health and CMV-seronegative. The sample consisted of PBMCs.

CDR3 residues: CASSFFQGADTGELFF. As DNA, the CDR3 is TGCGCCAGCAGCTTTTTTCAGGGGGCGGACACCGGGGAGCTGTTTTTT. The rearrangement uses TRBV5-1 and TRBJ2-2, with 8 nucleotides matching TRBD1. The germline CDR1 and CDR2 sequences are SGHRS and YFSETQ. V shed 2 bases and J 3 bases; nucleotides not matched to a gene: 6. The CDR3 consists of 16 residues.